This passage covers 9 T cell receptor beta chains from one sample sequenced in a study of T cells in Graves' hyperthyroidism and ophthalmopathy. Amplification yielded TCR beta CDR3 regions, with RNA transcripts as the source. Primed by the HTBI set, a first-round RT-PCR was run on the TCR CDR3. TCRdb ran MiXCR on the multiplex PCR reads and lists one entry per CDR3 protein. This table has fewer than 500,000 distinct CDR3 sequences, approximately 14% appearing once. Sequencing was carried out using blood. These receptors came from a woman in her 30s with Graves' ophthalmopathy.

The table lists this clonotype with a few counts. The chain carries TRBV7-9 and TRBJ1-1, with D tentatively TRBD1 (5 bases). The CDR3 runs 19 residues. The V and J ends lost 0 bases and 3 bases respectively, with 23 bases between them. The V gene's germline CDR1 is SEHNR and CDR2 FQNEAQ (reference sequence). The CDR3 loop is CASSLAGQWRSYGDTEAFF. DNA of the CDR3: TGTGCCAGCAGCTTAGCGGGGCAGTGGAGATCTTATGGGGACACTGAAGCTTTCTTT. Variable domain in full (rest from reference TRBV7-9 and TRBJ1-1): DTGVSQNPRHKITKRGQNVTFRCDPISEHNRLYWYRQTLGQGPEFLTYFQNEAQLEKSRLLSDRFSAERPKGSFSTLEIQRTEQGDSAMYLCASSLAGQWRSYGDTEAFFGQGTRLTVV.

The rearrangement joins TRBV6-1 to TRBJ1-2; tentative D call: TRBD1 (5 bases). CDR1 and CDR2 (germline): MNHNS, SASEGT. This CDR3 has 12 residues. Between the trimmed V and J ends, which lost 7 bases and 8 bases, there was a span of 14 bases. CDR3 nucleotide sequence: TGTGCCAGCAACGAGGGGCGGAGGGGCTACACCTTC. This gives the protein CASNEGRRGYTF.

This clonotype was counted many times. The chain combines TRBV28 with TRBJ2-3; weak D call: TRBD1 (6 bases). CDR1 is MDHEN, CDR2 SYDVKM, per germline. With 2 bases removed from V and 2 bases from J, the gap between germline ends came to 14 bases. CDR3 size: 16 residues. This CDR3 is CASSLLGTPLTDTQYF. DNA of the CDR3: TGTGCCAGCAGTTTACTGGGGACACCTCTCACAGATACGCAGTATTTT.

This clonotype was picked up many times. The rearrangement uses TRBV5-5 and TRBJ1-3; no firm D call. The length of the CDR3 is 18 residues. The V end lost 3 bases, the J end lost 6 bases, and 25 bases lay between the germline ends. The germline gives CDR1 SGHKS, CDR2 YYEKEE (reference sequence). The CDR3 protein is CASSSAAFGTSGENTIYF. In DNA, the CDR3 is TGTGCCAGCAGCTCGGCCGCCTTCGGTACGAGCGGTGAAAACACCATATATTTT.

The CDR3 sequence is CASSGHSGLADQETQYF. CDR3 DNA: TGTGCCAGCAGCGGACATTCGGGACTAGCGGATCAAGAGACCCAGTACTTC. V usage is TRBV7-9 and J usage is TRBJ2-5; 11 nucleotides align to TRBD2. The CDR3 spans 17 residues. The ends lost 5 bases at V and 2 bases at J; junction bases unmatched: 10. The V gene's germline CDR1 is SEHNR and CDR2 FQNEAQ (reference sequence). Using reference TRBV7-9 and TRBJ2-5 for the parts outside the CDR3, the full variable domain is DTGVSQNPRHKITKRGQNVTFRCDPISEHNRLYWYRQTLGQGPEFLTYFQNEAQLEKSRLLSDRFSAERPKGSFSTLEIQRTEQGDSAMYLCASSGHSGLADQETQYFGPGTRLLVL.

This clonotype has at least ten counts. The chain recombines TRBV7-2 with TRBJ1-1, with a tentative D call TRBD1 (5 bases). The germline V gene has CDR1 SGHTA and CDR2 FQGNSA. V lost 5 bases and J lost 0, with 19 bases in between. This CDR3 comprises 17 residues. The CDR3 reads CASSPRLGVGLNTEAFF. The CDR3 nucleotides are TGTGCCAGCAGCCCCCGGTTGGGGGTGGGCCTGAACACTGAAGCTTTCTTT.

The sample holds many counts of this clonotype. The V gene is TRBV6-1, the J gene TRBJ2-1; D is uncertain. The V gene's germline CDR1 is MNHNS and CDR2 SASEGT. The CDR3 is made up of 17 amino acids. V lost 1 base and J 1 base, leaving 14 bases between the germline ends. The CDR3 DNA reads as TGTGCCAGCAGTGAAGAGCCGGGCGTGGGGTCCTACAATGAGCAGTTCTTC. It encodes CASSEEPGVGSYNEQFF.

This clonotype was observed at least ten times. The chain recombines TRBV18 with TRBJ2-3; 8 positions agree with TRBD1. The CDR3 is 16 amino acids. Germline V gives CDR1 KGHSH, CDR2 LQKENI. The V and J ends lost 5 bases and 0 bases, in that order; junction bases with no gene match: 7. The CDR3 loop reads CASSTAGGASTDTQYF. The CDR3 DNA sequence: TGTGCCAGCTCAACTGCAGGGGGCGCGAGCACAGATACGCAGTATTTT. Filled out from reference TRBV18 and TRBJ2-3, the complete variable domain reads NAGVMQNPRHLVRRRGQEARLRCSPMKGHSHVYWYRQLPEEGLKFMVYLQKENIIDESGMPKERFSAEFPKEGPSILRIQQVVRGDSAAYFCASSTAGGASTDTQYFGPGTRLTVL.

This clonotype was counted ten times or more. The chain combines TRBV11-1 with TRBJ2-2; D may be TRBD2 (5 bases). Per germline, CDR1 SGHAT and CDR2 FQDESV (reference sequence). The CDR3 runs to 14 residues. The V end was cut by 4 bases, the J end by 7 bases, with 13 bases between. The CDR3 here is CASSSGLHNGELFF. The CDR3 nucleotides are TGTGCCAGCAGCTCCGGACTTCACAACGGGGAGCTGTTTTTT.